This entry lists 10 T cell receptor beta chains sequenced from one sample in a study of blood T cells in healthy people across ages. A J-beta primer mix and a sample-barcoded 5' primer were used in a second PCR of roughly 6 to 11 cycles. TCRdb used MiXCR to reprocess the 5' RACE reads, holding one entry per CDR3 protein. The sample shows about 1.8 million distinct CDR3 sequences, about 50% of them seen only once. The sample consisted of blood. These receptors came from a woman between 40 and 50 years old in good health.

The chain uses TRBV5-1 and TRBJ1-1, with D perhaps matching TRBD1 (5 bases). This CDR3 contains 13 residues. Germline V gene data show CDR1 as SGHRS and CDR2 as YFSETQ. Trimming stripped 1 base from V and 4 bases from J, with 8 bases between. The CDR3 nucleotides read TGCGCCAGCAGCTTGAATGGGGGCACTGAAGCTTTCTTT. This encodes CASSLNGGTEAFF.

The DNA for the CDR3 is TGCAGTGCTAGAGGAAGACAGGGTTCTAACTATGGCTACACCTTC. Residues: CSARGRQGSNYGYTF. J is TRBJ1-2 and V is TRBV20-1, with 7 bases that match TRBD1. Germline V lookup: CDR1 DFQATT, CDR2 SNEGSKA (reference sequence). The J segment lost 0 bases and the V segment lost 1 base, leaving 5 bases of the junction unmatched. This CDR3 spans 15 amino acids.

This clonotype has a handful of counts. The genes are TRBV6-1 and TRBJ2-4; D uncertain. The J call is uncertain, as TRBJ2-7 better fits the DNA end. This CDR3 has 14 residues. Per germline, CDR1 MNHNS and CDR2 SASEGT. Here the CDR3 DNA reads TGTGCCAGCAGTCTTTCGGATACATATTACGAGCAGTACTTC. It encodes CASSLSDTYYEQYF.

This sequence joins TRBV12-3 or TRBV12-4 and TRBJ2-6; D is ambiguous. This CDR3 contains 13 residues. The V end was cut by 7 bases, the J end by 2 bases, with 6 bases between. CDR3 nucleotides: TGTGCCAGCACCTGGACTGGGGCCAACGTCCTGACTTTC. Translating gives CASTWTGANVLTF.

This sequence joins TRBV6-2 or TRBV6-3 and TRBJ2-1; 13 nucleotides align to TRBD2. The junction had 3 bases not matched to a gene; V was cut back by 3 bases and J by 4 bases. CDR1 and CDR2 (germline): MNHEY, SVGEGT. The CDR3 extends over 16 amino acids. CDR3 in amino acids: CASSYRGLAGYNEQFF. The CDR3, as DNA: TGTGCCAGCAGTTATCGGGGACTAGCGGGGTACAATGAGCAGTTCTTC.

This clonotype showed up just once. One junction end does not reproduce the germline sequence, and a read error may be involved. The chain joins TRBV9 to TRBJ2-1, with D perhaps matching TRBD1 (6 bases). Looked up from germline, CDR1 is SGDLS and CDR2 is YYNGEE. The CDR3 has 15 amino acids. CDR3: CASSVGGHFTDEQFF. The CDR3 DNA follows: TGTGCCAGCAGTGTAGGGGGACATTTTACGGATGAGCAGTTCTTC. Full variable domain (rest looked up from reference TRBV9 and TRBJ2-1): DSGVTQTPKHLITATGQRVTLRCSPRSGDLSVYWYQQSLDQGLQFLIQYYNGEERAKGNILERFSAQQFPDLHSELNLSSLELGDSALYFCASSVGGHFTDEQFFGPGTRLTVL.

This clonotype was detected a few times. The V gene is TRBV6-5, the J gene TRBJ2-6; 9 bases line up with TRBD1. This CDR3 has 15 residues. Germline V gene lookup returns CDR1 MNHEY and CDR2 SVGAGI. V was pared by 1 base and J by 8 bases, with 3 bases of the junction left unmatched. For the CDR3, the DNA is TGTGCCAGCAGTTACTTCGGACAGGGGACCAACGTCCTGACTTTC. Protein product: CASSYFGQGTNVLTF.

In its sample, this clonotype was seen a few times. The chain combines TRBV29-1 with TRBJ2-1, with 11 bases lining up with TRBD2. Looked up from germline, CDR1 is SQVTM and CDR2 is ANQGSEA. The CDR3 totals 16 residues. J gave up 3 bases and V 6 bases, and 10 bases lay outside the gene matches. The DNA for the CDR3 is TGCAGCGTGGCCCTTCTAGCGGGGGGCGACTACAATGAGCAGTTCTTC. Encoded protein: CSVALLAGGDYNEQFF.

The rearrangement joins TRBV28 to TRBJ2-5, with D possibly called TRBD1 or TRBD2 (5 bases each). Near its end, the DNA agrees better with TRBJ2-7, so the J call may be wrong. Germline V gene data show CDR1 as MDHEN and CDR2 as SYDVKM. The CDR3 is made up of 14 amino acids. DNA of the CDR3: TGTGCCAGCAGTCCGCCGGGACGGGCTTACGAGCAGTACTTC. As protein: CASSPPGRAYEQYF.

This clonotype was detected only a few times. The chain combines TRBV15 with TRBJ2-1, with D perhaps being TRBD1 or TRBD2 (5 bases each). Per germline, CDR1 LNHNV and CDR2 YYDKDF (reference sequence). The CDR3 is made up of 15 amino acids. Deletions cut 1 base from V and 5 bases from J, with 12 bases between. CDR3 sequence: CATSRGGTVNNEQFF. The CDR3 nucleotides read TGTGCCACCAGCAGAGGTGGGACGGTGAACAATGAGCAGTTCTTC.